These T cell receptor beta chains were read from a single sample in a study of blood T cell repertoires in COVID-19. Libraries were prepared by immunoSEQ multiplex PCR; TCRdb keeps only in-frame clonotypes and omits some of them. The data hold a few hundred thousand clones, with approximately 89% observed a single time. Sequencing was performed on PBMCs or T cells enriched from blood (not recorded which). These TCRs come from a woman between 40 and 50 years old who had been exposed to COVID-19. The CDR3 runs from the conserved cysteine through the conserved F or W. Fields, in order: V gene, J gene, clone size, D gene, CDR3 protein, CDR3 DNA. A D gene is named only where the DNA matches it firmly. Clone size is shown for a subset of rows, as once, few, many or a class of expanded clone.

V gene: TRBV6-5
J gene: TRBJ2-5
clone size: many
D gene: TRBD2
CDR3 protein: CASSPGLVQETQYF
CDR3 DNA: TGTGCCAGCAGTCCGGGACTAGTTCAAGAGACCCAGTACTTC

V gene: TRBV7-9
J gene: TRBJ1-6
clone size: -
D gene: -
CDR3 protein: CASSSTVGGGISPLHF
CDR3 DNA: TGTGCCAGCAGCTCCACCGTGGGGGGGGGCATCTCACCCCTCCACTTT

V gene: TRBV5-4
J gene: TRBJ1-6
clone size: -
D gene: TRBD1
CDR3 protein: CASSPRQGLNSPLHF
CDR3 DNA: TGTGCCAGCAGCCCCAGACAGGGTCTCAATTCACCCCTCCACTTT

V gene: TRBV7-2
J gene: TRBJ1-1
clone size: -
D gene: -
CDR3 protein: CASSLVTVRTEAFF
CDR3 DNA: TGTGCCAGCAGCTTAGTAACAGTCAGAACTGAAGCTTTCTTT

V gene: TRBV9
J gene: TRBJ1-5
clone size: -
D gene: TRBD1
CDR3 protein: CASSPGQGIGGAQHF
CDR3 DNA: TGTGCCAGCAGCCCGGGACAGGGGATCGGTGGGGCCCAGCATTTT

V gene: TRBV27
J gene: TRBJ2-3
clone size: -
D gene: TRBD2
CDR3 protein: CASSAIAGVSTDTQYF
CDR3 DNA: TGTGCCAGCAGTGCCATAGCGGGAGTTAGCACAGATACGCAGTATTTT

V gene: TRBV30
J gene: TRBJ2-7
clone size: -
D gene: TRBD2
CDR3 protein: CAWSRGASGRIVLEQYF
CDR3 DNA: TGTGCCTGGTCCCGAGGGGCTAGCGGGAGGATAGTTCTTGAGCAGTACTTC

V gene: TRBV19
J gene: TRBJ1-5
clone size: -
D gene: TRBD1
CDR3 protein: CASSRQGTQPQHF
CDR3 DNA: TGTGCCAGTAGTCGACAGGGCACTCAGCCCCAGCATTTT

V gene: TRBV27
J gene: TRBJ2-2
clone size: -
D gene: -
CDR3 protein: CASSFLGGGELFF
CDR3 DNA: TGTGCCAGCAGTTTCCTAGGGGGCGGGGAGCTGTTTTTT

V gene: TRBV7-9
J gene: TRBJ1-2
clone size: once
D gene: -
CDR3 protein: CASSLTGRQGLYTF
CDR3 DNA: TGTGCCAGCAGCTTAACTGGACGGCAGGGACTCTACACCTTC

V gene: TRBV27
J gene: TRBJ1-6
clone size: -
D gene: TRBD1
CDR3 protein: CASSLGTGNSPLHF
CDR3 DNA: TGTGCCAGCAGTTTAGGGACAGGGAATTCACCCCTCCACTTT

V gene: TRBV5-4
J gene: TRBJ1-1
clone size: few
D gene: -
CDR3 protein: CASSKEGVGTEAFF
CDR3 DNA: TGTGCCAGCAGCAAGGAAGGGGTTGGGACTGAAGCTTTCTTT

V gene: TRBV11-2
J gene: TRBJ2-7
clone size: -
D gene: TRBD1
CDR3 protein: CASKTQDRGLYEQYF
CDR3 DNA: TGTGCCAGCAAAACGCAGGACAGGGGTCTCTACGAGCAGTACTTC

V gene: TRBV10-3
J gene: TRBJ1-1
clone size: -
D gene: -
CDR3 protein: CAISESGGGGPEAFF
CDR3 DNA: TGTGCCATCAGTGAGTCCGGCGGTGGCGGCCCTGAAGCTTTCTTT

V gene: TRBV6-1
J gene: TRBJ2-7
clone size: -
D gene: -
CDR3 protein: CASSEQGYEQYF
CDR3 DNA: TGTGCCAGCAGTGAACAGGGATACGAGCAGTACTTC

V gene: TRBV5-1
J gene: TRBJ1-2
clone size: -
D gene: TRBD1
CDR3 protein: CASSLTGGRDYGYTF
CDR3 DNA: TGCGCCAGCAGCTTGACAGGGGGTCGAGACTATGGCTACACCTTC

V gene: TRBV6-1
J gene: TRBJ1-2
clone size: -
D gene: -
CDR3 protein: CASSEGQGRTYGYTF
CDR3 DNA: TGTGCCAGCAGTGAGGGGCAGGGGCGCACCTATGGCTACACCTTC

V gene: TRBV13
J gene: TRBJ1-1
clone size: -
D gene: TRBD1
CDR3 protein: CASSLLEAGGNTEVFF
CDR3 DNA: TGTGCCAGCAGCTTATTAGAGGCAGGGGGAAACACTGAAGTTTTCTTT

V gene: TRBV11-2
J gene: TRBJ2-1
clone size: -
D gene: -
CDR3 protein: CASSLGGMYNEQFF
CDR3 DNA: TGTGCCAGCAGCTTAGGCGGTATGTACAATGAGCAGTTCTTC

V gene: TRBV9
J gene: TRBJ2-4
clone size: -
D gene: -
CDR3 protein: CASSVGQKNIQYF
CDR3 DNA: TGTGCCAGCAGCGTAGGGCAGAAAAACATTCAGTACTTC

V gene: TRBV3-1/TRBV3-2
J gene: TRBJ2-3
clone size: -
D gene: TRBD2
CDR3 protein: CASSPTGTRGTDTQYF
CDR3 DNA: TGTGCCAGCAGCCCGACCGGGACTAGAGGCACAGATACGCAGTATTTT

V gene: TRBV4-3
J gene: TRBJ2-5
clone size: -
D gene: TRBD1
CDR3 protein: CASSQELGSGHRGTQYF
CDR3 DNA: TGCGCCAGCAGCCAAGAGTTGGGGTCGGGCCACAGGGGGACCCAGTACTTC

V gene: TRBV11-1
J gene: TRBJ1-6
clone size: -
D gene: -
CDR3 protein: CASRPSGTPNSPLHF
CDR3 DNA: TGTGCCAGCAGACCCTCGGGGACTCCTAATTCACCCCTCCACTTT

V gene: TRBV5-8
J gene: TRBJ1-2
clone size: -
D gene: -
CDR3 protein: CASSLGLPVLDGYTF
CDR3 DNA: TGTGCCAGCAGCTTGGGACTCCCTGTTCTCGATGGCTACACCTTC

V gene: TRBV15
J gene: TRBJ2-1
clone size: -
D gene: -
CDR3 protein: CATSSNRASINEQFF
CDR3 DNA: TGTGCCACCAGCAGCAACAGGGCCTCAATCAATGAGCAGTTCTTC

V gene: TRBV19
J gene: TRBJ1-3
clone size: -
D gene: TRBD1
CDR3 protein: CASSGDREGNTIYF
CDR3 DNA: TGTGCCAGTAGTGGGGACAGAGAAGGAAACACCATATATTTT

V gene: TRBV14
J gene: TRBJ2-1
clone size: -
D gene: TRBD1
CDR3 protein: CASSRQGVASSYNEQFF
CDR3 DNA: TGTGCCAGCAGCCGTCAGGGGGTGGCGAGCTCCTACAATGAGCAGTTCTTC

V gene: TRBV5-1
J gene: TRBJ2-1
clone size: once
D gene: TRBD2
CDR3 protein: CASSPLAGGNEQFF
CDR3 DNA: TGCGCCAGCAGCCCGCTAGCGGGGGGGAATGAGCAGTTCTTC

V gene: TRBV7-2
J gene: TRBJ2-7
clone size: -
D gene: -
CDR3 protein: CASSLASGSSYEQYF
CDR3 DNA: TGTGCCAGCAGCTTAGCTTCGGGGAGCTCCTACGAGCAGTACTTC

V gene: TRBV9
J gene: TRBJ2-1
clone size: few
D gene: TRBD1
CDR3 protein: CASSHSIGQGPAGDEQFF
CDR3 DNA: TGTGCCAGCAGCCACTCGATCGGACAGGGGCCGGCAGGGGATGAGCAGTTCTTC

V gene: TRBV30
J gene: TRBJ2-7
clone size: -
D gene: TRBD2
CDR3 protein: CAALAGVYEQYF
CDR3 DNA: TGTGCCGCCCTAGCGGGAGTTTACGAGCAGTACTTC

V gene: TRBV5-1
J gene: TRBJ1-3
clone size: -
D gene: -
CDR3 protein: CASSSGIKGDTIYF
CDR3 DNA: TGCGCCAGCAGCTCCGGGATCAAGGGAGACACCATATATTTT

V gene: TRBV7-2
J gene: TRBJ1-4
clone size: -
D gene: TRBD1
CDR3 protein: CASSFLGRQGGSSNEKLFF
CDR3 DNA: TGTGCCAGCAGCTTCTTAGGAAGACAGGGGGGGTCGAGTAATGAAAAACTGTTTTTT

V gene: TRBV9
J gene: TRBJ1-4
clone size: -
D gene: TRBD1
CDR3 protein: CASSVAPTGNEKLFF
CDR3 DNA: TGTGCCAGCAGCGTAGCCCCGACAGGGAATGAAAAACTGTTTTTT

V gene: TRBV9
J gene: TRBJ2-7
clone size: -
D gene: TRBD2
CDR3 protein: CASSDSGSRYEQYF
CDR3 DNA: TGTGCCAGCAGCGATAGCGGGAGCCGGTACGAGCAGTACTTC

V gene: TRBV18
J gene: TRBJ1-3
clone size: -
D gene: -
CDR3 protein: CASSPPAGVGNTIYF
CDR3 DNA: TGTGCCAGCTCACCACCGGCAGGGGTTGGAAACACCATATATTTT

V gene: TRBV11-3
J gene: TRBJ2-3
clone size: -
D gene: -
CDR3 protein: CASSLGGGDGTDTQYF
CDR3 DNA: TGTGCCAGCAGCTTAGGTGGCGGGGACGGCACAGATACGCAGTATTTT

V gene: TRBV5-6
J gene: TRBJ2-7
clone size: -
D gene: TRBD1
CDR3 protein: CASSLGQGAREQYF
CDR3 DNA: TGTGCCAGCAGCCTCGGACAGGGGGCGAGAGAGCAGTACTTC

V gene: TRBV7-2
J gene: TRBJ1-6
clone size: -
D gene: -
CDR3 protein: CASSLASGNSPLHF
CDR3 DNA: TGTGCCAGCAGCTTAGCGTCAGGGAATTCACCCCTCCACTTT

V gene: TRBV3-1/TRBV3-2
J gene: TRBJ1-5
clone size: -
D gene: -
CDR3 protein: CASSRAGGNQPQHF
CDR3 DNA: TGTGCCAGCAGCCGGGCGGGGGGCAATCAGCCCCAGCATTTT

V gene: TRBV19
J gene: TRBJ1-5
clone size: -
D gene: -
CDR3 protein: CASSIDGSNQPQHF
CDR3 DNA: TGTGCCAGTAGTATAGACGGTTCCAATCAGCCCCAGCATTTT

V gene: TRBV15
J gene: TRBJ2-7
clone size: -
D gene: -
CDR3 protein: CATSRIPLPGVGDEQYF
CDR3 DNA: TGTGCCACCAGCAGGATCCCTCTTCCCGGAGTTGGCGACGAGCAGTACTTC